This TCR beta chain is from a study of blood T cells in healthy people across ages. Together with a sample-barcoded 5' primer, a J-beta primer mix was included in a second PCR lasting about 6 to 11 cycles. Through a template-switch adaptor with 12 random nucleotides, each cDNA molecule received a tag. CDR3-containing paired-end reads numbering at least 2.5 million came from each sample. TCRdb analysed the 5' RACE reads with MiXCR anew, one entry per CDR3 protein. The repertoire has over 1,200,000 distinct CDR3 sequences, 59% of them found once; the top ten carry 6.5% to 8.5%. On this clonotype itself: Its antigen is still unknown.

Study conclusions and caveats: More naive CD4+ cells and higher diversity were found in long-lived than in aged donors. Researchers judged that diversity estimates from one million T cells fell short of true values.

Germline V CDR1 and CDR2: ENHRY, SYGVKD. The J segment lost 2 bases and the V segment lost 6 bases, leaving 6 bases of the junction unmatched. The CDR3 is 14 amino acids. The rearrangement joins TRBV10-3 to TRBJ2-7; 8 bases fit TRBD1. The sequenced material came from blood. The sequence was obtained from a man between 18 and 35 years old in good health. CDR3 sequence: CAIRGGDRPYEQYF. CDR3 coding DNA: TGTGCCATCAGGGGCGGGGACAGGCCCTACGAGCAGTACTTC.